Below are 16 T cell receptor beta chains sequenced from a single sample in a study of blood T cells in healthy people across ages. The use of a sample-barcoded 5' primer and a J-beta primer mix characterized a second PCR of roughly 6 to 11 cycles. TCRdb ran MiXCR on the 5' RACE reads and lists one entry per CDR3 protein. The data hold about 650,000 distinct CDR3 sequences, with about 32% observed a single time. Sequencing was performed on blood. These receptors all stem from a woman aged 80 or over in good health.

This clonotype occurred a few times. V is TRBV20-1 and J is TRBJ1-1, with D uncertain. The CDR3 has 13 residues. V was pared by 5 bases and J by 0 bases, with 10 bases between. From germline, CDR1 is DFQATT and CDR2 SNEGSKA (reference sequence). CDR3 protein: CSAGRTLNTEAFF. DNA of the CDR3: TGCAGTGCTGGAAGGACCTTGAACACTGAAGCTTTCTTT.

This clonotype has at least ten counts. The rearrangement links TRBV20-1 to TRBJ1-1, with D hard to call. Germline V gene data show CDR1 as DFQATT and CDR2 as SNEGSKA (reference sequence). Trimming removed 5 bases from V and 0 bases from J, with 10 bases in between. There are 13 residues in the CDR3. The CDR3 protein is CSAATKLNTEAFF. The CDR3 DNA reads as TGCAGTGCTGCCACGAAACTGAACACTGAAGCTTTCTTT.

In its sample, this clonotype was seen many times. The rearrangement uses TRBV29-1 and TRBJ1-1; D is ambiguous. The CDR3 is 13 amino acids. The V end lost 4 bases, the J end lost 2 bases, and 11 bases lay between the germline ends. Germline values: CDR1 SQVTM, CDR2 ANQGSEA. CDR3 sequence (DNA): TGCAGCGTTGTTTACAGACTAAACACTGAAGCTTTCTTT. This codes for CSVVYRLNTEAFF.

This clonotype was seen at least ten times. The chain recombines TRBV5-6 with TRBJ2-1, with TRBD2 matching 8 bases. The germline CDR1 and CDR2 sequences are SGHDT and YYEEEE. V dropped 0 bases and J dropped 9; count of bases not matched to a gene: 2. This CDR3 contains 13 residues. Written as DNA, the CDR3 is TGTGCCAGCAGCTTGGCTCGGGGGGGTGAGCAGTTCTTC. Encoded protein: CASSLARGGEQFF.

At least ten counts were recorded for this clonotype. This chain uses TRBV20-1 with TRBJ2-3, with no clear D. The germline V and J ends were trimmed by 3 bases and 0 bases, with 10 bases remaining between them. Looked up from germline, CDR1 is DFQATT and CDR2 is SNEGSKA (reference sequence). The CDR3 length is 14 residues. CDR3 amino acids: CSARTLRSTDTQYF. Written as DNA, the CDR3 is TGCAGTGCTAGGACCCTTAGAAGCACAGATACGCAGTATTTT.

CDR3 nucleotide sequence: TGTGCCAGCAGCTTAGGTAATGCAGGCTCTGAAGCTTTCTTT. This codes for CASSLGNAGSEAFF. This chain uses TRBV13 with TRBJ1-1; no firm D call. From germline, CDR1 is PRHDT and CDR2 FYEKMQ (reference sequence). The CDR3 has 14 residues. V lost 0 bases and J lost 6, with 11 bases in between. Drawing the rest from reference TRBV13 and TRBJ1-1, the complete variable domain is AAGVIQSPRHLIKEKRETATLKCYPIPRHDTVYWYQQGPGQDPQFLISFYEKMQSDKGSIPDRFSAQQFSDYHSELNMSSLELGDSALYFCASSLGNAGSEAFFGQGTRLTVV.

This clonotype showed up many times. V gene TRBV5-1 combines with J gene TRBJ1-5; 8 bases are shared with TRBD1. Germline CDR1 is SGHRS and CDR2 is YFSETQ. The trim removed 0 bases at V and 7 bases at J, leaving 6 bases unmatched. The CDR3 loop spans 15 amino acids. CDR3 bases: TGCGCCAGCAGCTTGGGTCAGGGGGCCCAACAGCCCCAGCATTTT. It specifies CASSLGQGAQQPQHF.

The rearrangement uses TRBV20-1 and TRBJ2-5, with D unclear. The CDR3 loop spans 14 amino acids. V lost 0 bases to trimming and J lost 2 bases, with 10 bases between them. Looked up from germline, CDR1 is DFQATT and CDR2 is SNEGSKA (reference sequence). The DNA of the CDR3 is TGCAGTGCTAGAGATTTCGTGATACAAGAGACCCAGTACTTC. Translating it yields CSARDFVIQETQYF.

Comments on this clonotype: Its ends do not fully match the called genes, so a read error is possible. The chain uses TRBV20-1 and TRBJ2-3; 9 positions agree with TRBD2. The germline CDR1 and CDR2 sequences are DFQATT and SNEGSKA (reference sequence). The CDR3 runs to 14 residues. The CDR3 loop is CSVTAGGRADTRYF. CDR3 nucleotide sequence: TGCAGTGTTACGGCGGGGGGGCGGGCAGATACGCGGTATTTT.

Many counts were recorded for this clonotype. In DNA form, the CDR3 reads TGTGCCAGCAGCTACTCCCCCCTCGGGGAGACCCAGTACTTC. It is translated as CASSYSPLGETQYF. The chain joins TRBV7-2 to TRBJ2-5; no clear D. In germline, CDR1 is SGHTA, CDR2 FQGNSA. This CDR3 spans 14 amino acids. The ends were cut back, 4 bases at V and 5 bases at J, with 14 bases in the middle.

The chain couples TRBV6-1 to TRBJ2-6; D ambiguous. There are 18 residues in the CDR3. CDR1 is MNHNS and CDR2 is SASEGT in the germline V gene. The germline V and J ends were trimmed by 5 bases and 0 bases, with 17 bases remaining between them. CDR3 nucleotides: TGTGCCAGCAGTCCCTTCCAAGAACCGAACTCTGGGGCCAACGTCCTGACTTTC. Its translation: CASSPFQEPNSGANVLTF.

In this sample, this clonotype turned up a few times. Given a much more abundant clone one base away, this may be a read error. The J gene is TRBJ2-5, the V gene TRBV4-2; TRBD2 might be the D (5 bases). V was clipped by 0 bases and J by 11 bases, with 13 bases between them. The CDR3 is 13 amino acids. Germline lookup yields CDR1 LGHNA and CDR2 YNFKEQ. As DNA, the CDR3 is TGTGCCAGCAGCCAAGATGCGGGCAATGAGCAGTACTTC. Its protein product is CASSQDAGNEQYF.

To note about this clonotype: A single base separates this from a much larger clone, so it may be a read error. The chain couples TRBV5-4 to TRBJ2-1; 7 nucleotides match TRBD1. Germline CDR1 SGHNT, CDR2 YYREEE (reference sequence). The ends lost 2 bases at V and 6 bases at J; junction bases unmatched: 8. The CDR3 has 15 residues. As DNA, the CDR3 is TGTGCCAGCAGCTTAGCCCAGGGGGTACCCAATGAGCAGTTCTTC. Translated: CASSLAQGVPNEQFF.

This clonotype has at least ten counts. The J gene is TRBJ2-3, the V gene TRBV4-1, with D perhaps matching TRBD2 (6 bases). The germline V gene has CDR1 MGHRA and CDR2 YSYEKL. This CDR3 comprises 14 residues. V lost 4 bases and J 2 bases, leaving 10 bases between the germline ends. The CDR3 sequence: CASSRLGTTDTQYF. CDR3 nucleotides: TGCGCCAGCAGCCGACTAGGGACCACAGATACGCAGTATTTT.

The rearrangement joins TRBV7-2 to TRBJ1-1, with 7 bases lining up with TRBD1. Germline CDR1 and CDR2: SGHTA and FQGNSA. The CDR3 runs to 15 residues. Trimming cost V 3 bases and J 5 bases; bases outside gene matches: 9. The DNA of the CDR3 is TGTGCCAGCAGCTTGGACAGGACAGGTTGGACTGAAGCTTTCTTT. Its protein product is CASSLDRTGWTEAFF.

This clonotype was observed at least ten times. The chain links TRBV4-2 to TRBJ2-7; the match to TRBD2 covers 10 bases. The germline CDR1 and CDR2 sequences are LGHNA and YNFKEQ. J gave up 5 bases and V 0 bases, and 4 bases lay outside the gene matches. This CDR3 region has 15 residues. CDR3 amino acids: CASSQESGGAHEQYF. The CDR3 nucleotides read TGTGCCAGCAGCCAAGAGAGCGGGGGGGCCCACGAGCAGTACTTC.